The entry below describes one TCR beta chain. What it binds is not known. This sample was included in a study of lymphopenia after photon versus proton radiotherapy. Using immunoSEQ multiplex PCR, the repertoire was profiled, and TCRdb retains in-frame clones only, with some absent. Counted here are about 53,000 clones, around 80% occurring once; the ten biggest clones make up less than 30%. Germline lookup yields CDR1 SGHDN and CDR2 FVKESK. V lost 4 bases to trimming and J lost 3 bases, with 7 bases between them. CDR3 size: 13 residues. Overall study findings and caveats: Oligoclonal CD8+ Temra expansion after nadir drove photon patients' diversity drop. In patients who died, overall survival fell as post-nadir TCR diversity dropped more. Only patients who died were analyzed for survival; proton advantage is unproven. Photon-treated patients lost naive T cells and TCR diversity; proton-treated stayed stable.

The sequenced sample was peripheral blood, obtained from a patient treated with photon-based radiotherapy. The chain carries TRBV14 and TRBJ1-3; tentative D call: TRBD1 (5 bases). The sequence came from a man between 45 and 60 years old with gastric cancer. The CDR3, as DNA: TGTGCCAGCAGCCGGGACTTTGGAAACACCATATATTTT. It translates to CASSRDFGNTIYF.